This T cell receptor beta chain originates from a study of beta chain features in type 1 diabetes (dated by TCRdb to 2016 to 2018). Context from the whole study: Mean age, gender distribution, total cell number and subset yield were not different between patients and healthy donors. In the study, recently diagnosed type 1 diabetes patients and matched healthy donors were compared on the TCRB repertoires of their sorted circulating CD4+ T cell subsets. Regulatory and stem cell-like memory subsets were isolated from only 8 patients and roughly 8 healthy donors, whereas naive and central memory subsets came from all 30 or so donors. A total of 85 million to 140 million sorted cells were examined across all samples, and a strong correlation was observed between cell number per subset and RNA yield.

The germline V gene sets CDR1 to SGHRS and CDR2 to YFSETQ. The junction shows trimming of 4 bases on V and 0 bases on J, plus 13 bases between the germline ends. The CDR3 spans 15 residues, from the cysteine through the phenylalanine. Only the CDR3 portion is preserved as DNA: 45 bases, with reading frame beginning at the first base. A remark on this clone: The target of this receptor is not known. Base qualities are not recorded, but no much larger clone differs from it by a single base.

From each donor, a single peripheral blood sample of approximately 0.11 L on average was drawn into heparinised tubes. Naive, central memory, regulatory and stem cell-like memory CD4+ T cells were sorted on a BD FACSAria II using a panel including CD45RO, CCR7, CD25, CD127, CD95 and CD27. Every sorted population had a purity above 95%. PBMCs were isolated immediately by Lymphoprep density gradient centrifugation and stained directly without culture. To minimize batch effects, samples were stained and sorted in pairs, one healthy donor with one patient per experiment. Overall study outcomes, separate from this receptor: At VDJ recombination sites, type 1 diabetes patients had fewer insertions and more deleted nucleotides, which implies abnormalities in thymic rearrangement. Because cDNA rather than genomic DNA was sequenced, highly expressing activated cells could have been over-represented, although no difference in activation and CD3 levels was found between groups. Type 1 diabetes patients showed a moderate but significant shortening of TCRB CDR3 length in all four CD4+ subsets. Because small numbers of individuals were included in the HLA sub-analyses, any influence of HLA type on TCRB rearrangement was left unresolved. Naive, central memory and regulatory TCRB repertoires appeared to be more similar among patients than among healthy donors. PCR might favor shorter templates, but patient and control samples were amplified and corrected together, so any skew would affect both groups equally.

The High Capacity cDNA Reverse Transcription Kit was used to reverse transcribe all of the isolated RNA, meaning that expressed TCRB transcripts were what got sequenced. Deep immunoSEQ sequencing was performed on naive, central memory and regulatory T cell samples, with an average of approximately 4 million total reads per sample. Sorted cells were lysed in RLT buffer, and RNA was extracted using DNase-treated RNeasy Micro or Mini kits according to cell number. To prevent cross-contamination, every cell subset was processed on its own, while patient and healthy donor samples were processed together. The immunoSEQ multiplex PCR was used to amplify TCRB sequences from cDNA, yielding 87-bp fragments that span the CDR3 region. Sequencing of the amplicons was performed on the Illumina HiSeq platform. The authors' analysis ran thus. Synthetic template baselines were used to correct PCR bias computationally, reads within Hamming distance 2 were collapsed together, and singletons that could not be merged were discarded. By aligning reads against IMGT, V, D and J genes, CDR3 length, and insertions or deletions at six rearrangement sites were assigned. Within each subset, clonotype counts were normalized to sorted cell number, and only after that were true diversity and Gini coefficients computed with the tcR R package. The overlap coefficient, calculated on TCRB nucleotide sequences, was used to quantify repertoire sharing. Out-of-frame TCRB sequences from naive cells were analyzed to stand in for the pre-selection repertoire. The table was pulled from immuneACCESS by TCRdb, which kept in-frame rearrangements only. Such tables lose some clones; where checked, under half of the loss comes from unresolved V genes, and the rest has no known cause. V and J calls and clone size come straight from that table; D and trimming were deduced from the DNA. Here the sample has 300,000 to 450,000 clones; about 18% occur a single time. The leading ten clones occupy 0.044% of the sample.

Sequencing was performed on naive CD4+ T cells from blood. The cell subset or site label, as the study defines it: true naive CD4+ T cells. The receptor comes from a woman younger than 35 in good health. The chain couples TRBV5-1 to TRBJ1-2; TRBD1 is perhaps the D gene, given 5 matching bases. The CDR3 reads CASSGQLTANYGYTF. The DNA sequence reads TGCGCCAGCAGCGGACAACTGACAGCTAACTATGGCTACACCTTC. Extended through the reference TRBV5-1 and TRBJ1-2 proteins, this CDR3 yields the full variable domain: KAGVTQTPRYLIKTRGQQVTLSCSPISGHRSVSWYQQTPGQGLQFLFEYFSETQRNKGNFPGRFSGRQFSNSRSEMNVSTLELGDSALYLCASSGQLTANYGYTFGSGTRLTVV.